This TCR beta chain was obtained from a study of blood T cell repertoires in COVID-19. Across the whole study: Specimens from acute and convalescent COVID-19 originated in the United States, Italy and Spain. The cDNA or gDNA used as material had been derived from T cells, B-cell-depleted T cells, or PBMCs.

Methods used by the authors: Amplification with reference gene primers provided the estimates of nucleated cell counts. This table comes from immunoSEQ multiplex PCR, and its TCRdb copy is limited to in-frame clones, with some not included. V and J calls and clone size are as listed in that table; D and trimming were resolved from the DNA. The sample shows 400,000 to 450,000 clones, approximately 90% of them seen only once. The receptor's source is a woman between 25 and 40 years old with active or convalescent COVID-19. Sequencing was performed on peripheral blood.

The CDR3 here is CASSRGLVTEAFF. The CDR3, as DNA: TGTGCCAGCAGCAGGGGGCTGGTAACTGAAGCTTTCTTT. The chain recombines TRBV6-5 with TRBJ1-1; 8 bases match TRBD1. The CDR3 is made up of 13 amino acids. The trim removed 6 bases at V and 5 bases at J, leaving 5 bases unmatched. Germline CDR1 and CDR2: MNHEY and SVGAGI.